These 32 T cell receptor beta chains originate from one sample sequenced in a study of T cell responses to AZD1222 COVID-19 vaccine. Profiled with immunoSEQ multiplex PCR; TCRdb holds only in-frame clones, not every one. The sample contains 110,000 or so clones, approximately 90% of which appear only once. The specimen comprised peripheral blood, sampled 28 days after the second dose of the MenACWY control vaccine. The receptors here all came from an adult who received the MenACWY meningococcal vaccine as a control.

The CDR3 nucleotides read TGTGCCAGCAAGGGTCCCCGGAATCAGCCCCAGCATTTT. Protein product: CASKGPRNQPQHF. The V call is TRBV6-5, the J call TRBJ1-5; the D is unclear. Per germline, CDR1 MNHEY and CDR2 SVGAGI. The length of the CDR3 is 13 residues. The V end was cut by 7 bases, the J end by 4 bases, with 11 bases between.

This clone was seen just once. This sequence joins TRBV27 and TRBJ1-1; 9 bases align to TRBD1. This CDR3 contains 13 residues. Trimming took 2 bases from V and 8 from J; bases not matched to a gene: 3. Germline-derived CDR1 and CDR2 are MNHEY and SMNVEV (reference sequence). The CDR3 sequence is CASSLTGGWEAFF. CDR3 coding DNA: TGTGCCAGCAGTTTAACAGGGGGCTGGGAAGCTTTCTTT.

This chain connects TRBV11-2 to TRBJ1-1; weak D call: TRBD1 (5 bases). Trimming took 4 bases from V and 0 from J, leaving 9 bases between them. Germline lookup yields CDR1 SGHAT and CDR2 FQNNGV. The CDR3 runs to 14 residues. CDR3: CASSWGRMNTEAFF. The CDR3 bases are TGTGCCAGCAGCTGGGGACGGATGAACACTGAAGCTTTCTTT.

This chain connects TRBV29-1 to TRBJ2-1; D is ambiguous. The CDR3 length is 11 residues. The germline gives CDR1 SQVTM, CDR2 ANQGSEA. V lost 7 bases and J 7 bases, leaving 11 bases between the germline ends. The DNA of the CDR3 is TGCAGCGGGGAATGGCCGAATGAGCAGTTCTTC. This gives the protein CSGEWPNEQFF.

V usage is TRBV24-1 and J usage is TRBJ1-5; D possibly corresponds to TRBD1 (5 bases). CDR3 length: 13 residues. Germline-derived CDR1 and CDR2 are KGHDR and SFDVKD. V was pared by 5 bases and J by 5 bases, with 9 bases between. The CDR3 sequence: CATSAGTHQPQHF. CDR3 DNA sequence: TGTGCCACCAGTGCAGGGACGCATCAGCCCCAGCATTTT.

The table lists this clone with a few counts. V is TRBV28 and J is TRBJ1-2; TRBD1 matches 10 bases. The germline CDR1 and CDR2 sequences are MDHEN and SYDVKM. V dropped 11 bases and J dropped 6; count of bases not matched to a gene: 9. The CDR3 has 13 residues. DNA for the CDR3: TGTGCCCTTCAAGACAGGGGGCGAAATGGCTACACCTTC. This encodes CALQDRGRNGYTF.

The chain carries TRBV29-1 and TRBJ2-7, with 13 bases aligning to TRBD2. Germline CDR1 and CDR2: SQVTM and ANQGSEA. The CDR3 consists of 17 residues. The J segment lost 3 bases and the V segment lost 4 bases, leaving 12 bases of the junction unmatched. The DNA for the CDR3 is TGCAGCGTTGGAGCTAGCCCACGACTAGCGGGGGGCTACGAGCAGTACTTC. It encodes CSVGASPRLAGGYEQYF.

The table lists this clone with a few counts. The rearrangement joins TRBV7-2 to TRBJ1-1; TRBD1 might be the D (6 bases). The CDR3 is 15 amino acids. Trimming took off 2 bases at V and 4 bases at J, with 14 bases between the two ends. Germline-derived CDR1 and CDR2 are SGHTA and FQGNSA. CDR3: CASSLLDGGGTEAFF. The CDR3 DNA sequence: TGTGCCAGCAGCTTACTGGACGGAGGGGGCACTGAAGCTTTCTTT.

This clone was recorded a few times. The J gene is TRBJ2-7, the V gene TRBV29-1, with D perhaps TRBD2 (6 bases). Trimming took off 6 bases at V and 0 bases at J, with 18 bases between the two ends. CDR1 and CDR2 from the germline V gene are SQVTM and ANQGSEA. The CDR3 covers 15 residues. DNA for the CDR3: TGCAGCGTAGGAAAGTGGGCGGGAAGCTCCTACGAGCAGTACTTC. It is translated as CSVGKWAGSSYEQYF.

The table lists this clone with a count of one. This chain connects TRBV5-1 to TRBJ2-2; D is possibly TRBD2 (5 bases). With 2 bases removed from V and 8 bases from J, the gap between germline ends came to 13 bases. The CDR3 has 14 residues. Germline CDR1 SGHRS, CDR2 YFSETQ. The CDR3 loop is CASSFGLAYGELFF. The CDR3 DNA reads TGCGCCAGCAGCTTTGGGCTAGCTTATGGGGAGCTGTTTTTT.

This chain connects TRBV28 to TRBJ2-5; TRBD1 is a possible D gene (6 bases). Looked up from germline, CDR1 is MDHEN and CDR2 is SYDVKM. The CDR3 runs 13 residues. Trimming took off 7 bases at V and 2 bases at J, with 11 bases between the two ends. This chain's CDR3 is CASKTGFQETQYF. The CDR3, as DNA: TGTGCCAGCAAGACAGGTTTTCAAGAGACCCAGTACTTC.

The chain links TRBV2 to TRBJ1-1; a possible D gene is TRBD1 (5 bases). Trimming pared 6 bases from V and 8 bases from J, leaving 10 bases between. The CDR3 is 11 amino acids. Germline V CDR1 and CDR2: SNHLY, FYNNEI. The CDR3 loop reads CASRRAGEAFF. The CDR3, as DNA: TGTGCCAGCAGGAGGGCAGGGGAAGCTTTCTTT.

The chain carries TRBV2 and TRBJ1-1, with 7 bases that match TRBD1. The CDR3 is 12 residues long. The V gene end was trimmed by 6 bases and the J gene end by 5 bases; junction bases not matched to a gene: 3. The germline V gene encodes CDR1 SNHLY and CDR2 FYNNEI. The CDR3 region has the DNA TGTGCCAGCAGCAGGGGGGGGACTGAAGCTTTCTTT. This codes for CASSRGGTEAFF. The full variable domain, rest sourced from reference TRBV2 and TRBJ1-1, is EPEVTQTPSHQVTQMGQEVILRCVPISNHLYFYWYRQILGQKVEFLVSFYNNEISEKSEIFDDQFSVERPDGSNFTLKIRSTKLEDSAMYFCASSRGGTEAFFGQGTRLTVV.

The rearrangement joins TRBV21-1 to TRBJ1-1; the tabulated D call, TRBD1, remains unverified against the DNA. TRBV21-1 is a listed pseudogene. The CDR3 is 16 residues long. CDR3 DNA: TGTGCCAGCAGCCCGGTTATTACAGCTTTGAACACTGAAGCTTTCTTT. Amino acids: CASSPVITALNTEAFF.

The rearrangement joins TRBV7-2 to TRBJ1-6; D not resolved. V was clipped by 1 base and J by 3 bases, with 10 bases between them. CDR1 and CDR2 from the germline V gene are SGHTA and FQGNSA. The CDR3 loop spans 16 amino acids. This chain's CDR3 is CASSLDAPSYNSPLHF. The CDR3 bases are TGTGCCAGCAGCTTAGATGCGCCAAGCTATAATTCACCCCTCCACTTT.

The chain couples TRBV7-9 to TRBJ2-5, with a tentative D call TRBD1 (5 bases). Germline values: CDR1 SEHNR, CDR2 FQNEAQ (reference sequence). V was pared by 5 bases and J by 7 bases, with 20 bases between. CDR3 size: 15 residues. CDR3 residues: CASSADSAALRTQYF. In DNA form, the CDR3 reads TGTGCCAGCAGCGCCGACAGCGCCGCCCTAAGGACCCAGTACTTC.

The chain recombines TRBV5-1 with TRBJ2-1; 11 nucleotides agree with TRBD2. The V gene's germline CDR1 is SGHRS and CDR2 YFSETQ. After removal of 2 bases from V and 3 bases from J, the junction contained 1 base not matched to a gene. This CDR3 spans 15 amino acids. CDR3 region: CASSLTSGGYNEQFF. The CDR3, as DNA: TGCGCCAGCAGCTTAACTAGCGGGGGCTACAATGAGCAGTTCTTC.

In this sample, this clone turned up a few times. The J gene is TRBJ1-5, the V gene TRBV6-1; 10 positions match TRBD1. CDR1 is MNHNS, CDR2 SASEGT, per germline. The CDR3 is 14 amino acids. The CDR3 loop is CAVSGTGVNQPQHF. In nucleotides, the CDR3 is TGTGCGGTATCCGGGACAGGGGTGAATCAGCCCCAGCATTTT.

The chain employs TRBV18 and TRBJ1-5; D uncertain. The V gene lost 1 base and the J gene lost 6 bases, with 13 bases spanning the gap. The CDR3 extends over 15 amino acids. Germline V gives CDR1 KGHSH, CDR2 LQKENI. CDR3 amino acids: CASSPLTQLGQPQHF. The CDR3 DNA sequence: TGTGCCAGCTCACCACTTACACAGCTTGGTCAGCCCCAGCATTTT.

The chain couples TRBV6-5 to TRBJ1-1; D perhaps matches TRBD1 (5 bases). This CDR3 comprises 13 residues. CDR1 and CDR2 (germline): MNHEY, SVGAGI. V was cut by 4 bases and J by 2 bases, with 8 bases left in between. Here the CDR3 reads CASSLQVNTEAFF. The CDR3 DNA sequence: TGTGCCAGCAGTTTACAGGTTAACACTGAAGCTTTCTTT.

This chain uses TRBV11-2 with TRBJ1-4, with unresolved D. This CDR3 spans 15 amino acids. V was shortened by 5 bases and J by 6 bases, with 16 bases between the two germline ends. Germline-derived CDR1 and CDR2 are SGHAT and FQNNGV. CDR3 nucleotides: TGTGCCAGCAGCCCCCAACCGGCACAGCATGAAAAACTGTTTTTT. Protein product: CASSPQPAQHEKLFF. The entire variable domain, with the rest obtained from reference TRBV11-2 and TRBJ1-4, is as follows: EAGVAQSPRYKIIEKRQSVAFWCNPISGHATLYWYQQILGQGPKLLIQFQNNGVVDDSQLPKDRFSAERLKGVDSTLKIQPAKLEDSAVYLCASSPQPAQHEKLFFGSGTQLSVL.

The chain couples TRBV6-5 to TRBJ2-7; 9 nucleotides line up with TRBD1. CDR3 length equals 14 residues. The germline V gene encodes CDR1 MNHEY and CDR2 SVGAGI. Losses at the gene ends were 6 bases for V and 5 bases for J; bases not matched to a gene: 8. This chain's CDR3 is CASRSGTGIHEQYV. The CDR3 DNA follows: TGTGCCAGCAGGTCCGGGACAGGGATCCACGAGCAGTACGTC.

The V gene is TRBV28, the J gene TRBJ1-2; 7 bases are a match to TRBD1. Germline values: CDR1 MDHEN, CDR2 SYDVKM. The V gene end was trimmed by 3 bases and the J gene end by 7 bases; junction bases not matched to a gene: 8. CDR3 size: 14 residues. The CDR3: CASSLKNRGRGYTF. For the CDR3, the DNA is TGTGCCAGCAGTTTGAAAAACAGGGGCCGTGGCTACACCTTC.

The chain carries TRBV6-5 and TRBJ2-1, with D unclear. The V gene's germline CDR1 is MNHEY and CDR2 SVGAGI. CDR3 length equals 13 residues. The V gene lost 0 bases and the J gene lost 9 bases, with 9 bases spanning the gap. In DNA form, the CDR3 reads TGTGCCAGCAGTTACTCTCAGATATCTGAGCAGTTCTTC. Protein product: CASSYSQISEQFF.

The CDR3 sequence is CASSHTGGPNNSPLHF. In DNA form, the CDR3 reads TGCGCCAGCAGCCATACAGGGGGCCCTAATAATTCACCCCTCCACTTT. The V call is TRBV5-1, the J call TRBJ1-6; 9 bases are shared with TRBD1. V was pared by 4 bases and J by 5 bases, with 7 bases of the junction left unmatched. Germline V gene sequence: CDR1 SGHRS, CDR2 YFSETQ. This CDR3 has 16 residues.

The chain joins TRBV5-8 to TRBJ2-1; 12 positions match TRBD2. The trim removed 5 bases at V and 7 bases at J, leaving 13 bases unmatched. This CDR3 region has 17 residues. CDR1 and CDR2 (germline): SGHTS, YDEGEE. The CDR3 here is CASRPRLAGAAGNEQFF. In DNA form, the CDR3 reads TGTGCCAGCAGACCAAGACTAGCGGGGGCCGCTGGGAATGAGCAGTTCTTC.

The genes are TRBV23-1 and TRBJ2-4, with TRBD1 matching 10 bases. TRBV23-1 is recorded as an ORF, its role being uncertain. The V and J ends lost 3 bases and 1 base, in that order; junction bases with no gene match: 6. The length of the CDR3 is 17 residues. The CDR3 sequence: CASSQTPGQGAKNIQYF. The CDR3 DNA reads as TGCGCCAGCAGTCAGACTCCGGGACAGGGGGCCAAAAACATTCAGTACTTC.

This chain joins TRBV7-9 and TRBJ1-6, with 8 nucleotides matching TRBD1. The CDR3 contains 17 residues. Trimming cost V 2 bases and J 5 bases; bases outside gene matches: 8. Per the germline V gene, CDR1 is SEHNR and CDR2 is FQNEAQ (reference sequence). The CDR3 reads CASSLWTWTGNNSPLHF. CDR3 nucleotide sequence: TGTGCCAGCAGCTTATGGACCTGGACAGGGAATAATTCACCCCTCCACTTT.

The chain is built from TRBV4-3 and TRBJ2-3, with 7 bases aligning to TRBD2. The CDR3 consists of 17 residues. Germline CDR1 reads LGHNA; CDR2 reads YSLEER. With 1 base clipped from V and 5 bases from J, the junction kept 12 bases outside the gene matches. CDR3 sequence (DNA): TGCGCCAGCAGCCAAGGTCTTCTAGCGGAGGGATTAGATACGCAGTATTTT. It specifies CASSQGLLAEGLDTQYF.

The CDR3 protein is CASSLIGEVDQETQYF. CDR3 nucleotide sequence: TGTGCCAGCAGCTTGATTGGGGAGGTGGACCAAGAGACCCAGTACTTC. V gene TRBV5-6 combines with J gene TRBJ2-5, with a tentative D call TRBD2 (6 bases). The CDR3 consists of 16 residues. Trimming took off 1 base at V and 0 bases at J, with 13 bases between the two ends. Germline loops: CDR1 SGHDT, CDR2 YYEEEE. The whole variable domain, filled in from reference TRBV5-6 and TRBJ2-5, reads DAGVTQSPTHLIKTRGQQVTLRCSPKSGHDTVSWYQQALGQGPQFIFQYYEEEERQRGNFPDRFSGHQFPNYSSELNVNALLLGDSALYLCASSLIGEVDQETQYFGPGTRLLVL.

The rearrangement joins TRBV18 to TRBJ1-4; a weak D match, TRBD1 (5 bases). Germline V gives CDR1 KGHSH, CDR2 LQKENI. The CDR3 runs to 17 residues. The V gene lost 3 bases and the J gene lost 3 bases, with 17 bases spanning the gap. The CDR3 spells CASSPNRQGNANEKLFF. CDR3 in DNA: TGTGCCAGCTCACCGAACCGGCAGGGTAATGCTAATGAAAAACTGTTTTTT.

Only one count was recorded for this clone. The V call is TRBV6-2 or TRBV6-3, the J call TRBJ2-7, with unresolved D. The CDR3 is 12 residues long. V was trimmed by 6 bases and J by 4 bases, leaving 10 bases between them. The germline V gene encodes CDR1 MNHEY and CDR2 SVGEGT. CDR3 DNA: TGTGCCAGCAGCCAACTGGGGTACGAGCAGTACGTC. It translates to CASSQLGYEQYV.